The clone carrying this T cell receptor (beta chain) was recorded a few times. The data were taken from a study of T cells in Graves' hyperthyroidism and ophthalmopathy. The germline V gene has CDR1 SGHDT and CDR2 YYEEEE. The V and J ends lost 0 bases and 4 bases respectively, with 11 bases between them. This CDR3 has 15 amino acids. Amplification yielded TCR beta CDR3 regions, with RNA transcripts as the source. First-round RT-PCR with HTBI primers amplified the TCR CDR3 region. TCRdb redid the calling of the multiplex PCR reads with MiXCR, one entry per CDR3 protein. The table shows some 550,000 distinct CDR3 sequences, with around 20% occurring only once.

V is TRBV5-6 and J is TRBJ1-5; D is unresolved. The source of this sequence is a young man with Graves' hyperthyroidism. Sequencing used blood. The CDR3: CASSLVKEFNQPQHF. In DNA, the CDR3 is TGTGCCAGCAGCTTGGTGAAGGAATTTAATCAGCCCCAGCATTTT.